The rows below give T cell receptor beta chains drawn from one sample of a study of beta chain features in type 1 diabetes. The data were produced by immunoSEQ multiplex PCR, yet TCRdb's version contains in-frame clones alone and is incomplete. This repertoire shows a few hundred thousand clones, 9.6% found once; its top ten account for less than 0.65%. Sequencing was performed on central memory CD4+ T cells from blood. These TCRs come from a man aged 30-40 years with type 1 diabetes. Both conserved end residues are part of each CDR3. A D gene is named only where the DNA matches it firmly. Size tells how often a clone was seen (once, few, many) or the class of an expanded clone, and some rows leave it out.

TRBV5-4	TRBJ2-2	few	-	TGTGCCAGCAGCCGAGCCTTCGGTAGCGGGAACACCGGGGAGCTGTTTTTT	CASSRAFGSGNTGELFF
TRBV5-1	TRBJ1-5	-	-	TGCGCCAGCAGCTACTTCGGGACTAGCAATCAGCCCCAGCATTTT	CASSYFGTSNQPQHF
TRBV10-3	TRBJ2-3	many	TRBD1	TGTGCCATCAGTTCCGGGACAGGGGGCTCGGGCACAGATACGCAGTATTTT	CAISSGTGGSGTDTQYF
TRBV2	TRBJ2-7	few	-	TGTGCCAGCAGTTTACAGCCCTACGAGCAGTACTTC	CASSLQPYEQYF
TRBV5-1	TRBJ2-3	many	TRBD2	TGCGCCAGCAGCTTGGCGGCGGGACTAGCGGGAACAGATACGCAGTATTTT	CASSLAAGLAGTDTQYF
TRBV9	TRBJ2-7	-	TRBD1	TGTGCCAGCAGCCAGTGGACAGGGGGCGAGCAGTACTTC	CASSQWTGGEQYF
TRBV10-3	TRBJ2-3	few	-	TGTGCCACCGGGACAGATACGCAGTATTTT	CATGTDTQYF
TRBV14	TRBJ2-7	once	TRBD1	TGTGCCAGCAGCCTCACACAGGGGCCGCACGAACAGTACTTC	CASSLTQGPHEQYF
TRBV27	TRBJ2-5	-	TRBD2	TGTGCCAGCAGCCTGTATAGCGGGAGCGGATTCGAGACCCAGTACTTC	CASSLYSGSGFETQYF
TRBV5-1	TRBJ1-1	few	-	TGCGCCAGCAGCACTATTAAACACACTGAAGCTTTCTTT	CASSTIKHTEAFF
TRBV7-9	TRBJ1-2	-	-	TGTGCCAGCAGCCCACTGGCTGGGGACTATGGCTACACCTTC	CASSPLAGDYGYTF
TRBV28	TRBJ1-2	-	TRBD1	TGTGCCAGCAGTTTATCCGGGACAGGGGCGCTTTCCGTCCGAGGCTACACCTTC	CASSLSGTGALSVRGYTF
TRBV20-1	TRBJ2-7	few	-	TGCAGTGCTAGCTCGTCTGACGAGCAGTACTTC	CSASSSDEQYF
TRBV13	TRBJ1-5	-	-	TGTGCCAGCAGCTTAGAAGGATTGAGAAGGGTCAATCAGCCCCAGCATTTT	CASSLEGLRRVNQPQHF
TRBV6-5	TRBJ2-1	-	TRBD2	TGTGCCAGCAGACCCCCGGGGGGGTCCTACAATGAGCAGTTCTTC	CASRPPGGSYNEQFF
TRBV28	TRBJ1-1	-	TRBD1	TGTGCCAGCAGTTTTAGGAGGACAGGGGGCGCGAGAGGGGGCCCTGAAGCTTTCTTT	CASSFRRTGGARGGPEAFF
TRBV28	TRBJ1-1	few	-	TGTGCCACTACGGGGCTGAACACTGAAGCTTTCTTT	CATTGLNTEAFF
TRBV28	TRBJ2-5	-	-	TGTGCCAGCAGTTTGGGTAGTGGTCAAGAGACCCAGTACTTC	CASSLGSGQETQYF